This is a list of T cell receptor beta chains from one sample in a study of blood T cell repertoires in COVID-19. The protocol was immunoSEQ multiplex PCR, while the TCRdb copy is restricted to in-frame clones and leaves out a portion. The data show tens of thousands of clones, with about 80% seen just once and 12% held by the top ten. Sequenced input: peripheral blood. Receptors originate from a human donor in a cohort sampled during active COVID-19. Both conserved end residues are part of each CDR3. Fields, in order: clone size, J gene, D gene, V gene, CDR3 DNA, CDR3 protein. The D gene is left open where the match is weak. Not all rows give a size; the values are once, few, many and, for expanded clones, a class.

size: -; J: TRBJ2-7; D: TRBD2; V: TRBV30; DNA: TGTGCCTGGCAAGAAGCGGGAGTCGAGCAGTACTTC; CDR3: CAWQEAGVEQYF
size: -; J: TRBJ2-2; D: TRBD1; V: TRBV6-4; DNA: TGTGCCAGCAGTGGGACAGGGGACACCGGGGAGCTGTTTTTT; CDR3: CASSGTGDTGELFF
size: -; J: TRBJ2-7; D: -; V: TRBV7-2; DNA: TGTGCCAGCAGCCCTTCGTGGTCCCTAGCTGGTTACGAGCAGTACTTC; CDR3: CASSPSWSLAGYEQYF
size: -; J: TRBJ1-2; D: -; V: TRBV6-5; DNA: TGTGCCAGCAGAAAGCAGGGTGCGCCCTGGGACTACACCTTC; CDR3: CASRKQGAPWDYTF
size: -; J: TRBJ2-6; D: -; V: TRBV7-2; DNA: TGTGCCAGCAGCCCCTGGAGCTCTGGGGCCAACGTCCTGACTTTC; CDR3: CASSPWSSGANVLTF
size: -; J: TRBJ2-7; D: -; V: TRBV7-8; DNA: TGTGCCAGCAGCCGTGACGGGAGCTACGAGCAGTACTTC; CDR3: CASSRDGSYEQYF
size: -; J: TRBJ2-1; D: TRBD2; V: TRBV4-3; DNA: TGCGCCAGCAGCCGAGGACTAGCGGGAGGCTGGGACAATGAGCAGTTCTTC; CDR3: CASSRGLAGGWDNEQFF
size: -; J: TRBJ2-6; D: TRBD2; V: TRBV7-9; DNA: TGTGCCAGTCAAATAGCGGGGGGGCCTGGGGCCAACGTCCTGACTTTC; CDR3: CASQIAGGPGANVLTF
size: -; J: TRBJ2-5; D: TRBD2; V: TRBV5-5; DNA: TGTGCCAGCAGCTCGGAGCCCCTACTAGCGGGGGAAGAGACCCAGTACTTC; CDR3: CASSSEPLLAGEETQYF
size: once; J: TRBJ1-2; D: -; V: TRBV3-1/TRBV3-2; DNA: TGTGCCAGCAGCCCTACAGTGACAGAAGCTAACTATGGCTACACCTTC; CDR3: CASSPTVTEANYGYTF
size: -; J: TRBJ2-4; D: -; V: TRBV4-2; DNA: TGTGCCAGCTCTCCCCGTCCCAGCGACCCAGCCAAAAACATTCAGTACTTC; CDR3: CASSPRPSDPAKNIQYF
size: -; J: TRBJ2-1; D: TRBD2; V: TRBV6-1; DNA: TGTGCCAGCAGTGATAAACTAGCGGCCTTGCGCTCCTACAATGAGCAGTTCTTC; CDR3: CASSDKLAALRSYNEQFF
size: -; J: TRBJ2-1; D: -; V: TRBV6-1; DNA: TGTGCCAGCAGTGAGGCGGCAGGGTCCTACAATGAGCAGTTCTTC; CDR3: CASSEAAGSYNEQFF
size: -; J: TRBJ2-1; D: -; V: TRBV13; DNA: TGTGCCAGCAGCGACCGGGGCGGGGTGGAGTCCTACAATGAGCAGTTCTTC; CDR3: CASSDRGGVESYNEQFF
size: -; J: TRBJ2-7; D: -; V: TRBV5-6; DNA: TGTGCCAGCAGCTCGAAACCAGGGGATGAGCAGTACTTC; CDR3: CASSSKPGDEQYF
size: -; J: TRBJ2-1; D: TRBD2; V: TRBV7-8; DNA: TGTGCCAGCAGCTCCTGGAGCGGGAGATCCTACAATGAGCAGTTCTTC; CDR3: CASSSWSGRSYNEQFF
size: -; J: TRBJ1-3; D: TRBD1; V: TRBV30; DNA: TGTGCCTGGAGAAACGGACAGGCCGGAAACACCATATATTTT; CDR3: CAWRNGQAGNTIYF
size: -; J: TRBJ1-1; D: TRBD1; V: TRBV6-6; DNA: TGTGCCAGCAGCGGGACAGTGAACACTGAAGCTTTCTTT; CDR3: CASSGTVNTEAFF